The 7 T cell receptor beta chains in this list originate from one sample, sequenced in a study of T cell responses to AZD1222 COVID-19 vaccine. The method was immunoSEQ multiplex PCR; TCRdb's version includes in-frame clones alone and lacks a portion of them. Found here are hundreds of thousands of clones, around 92% of them singletons; the top ten hold 0.55%. The material was peripheral blood, obtained 28 days after the second AZD1222 dose. The source is an adult who received the AZD1222 COVID-19 vaccine.

The chain joins TRBV30 to TRBJ2-6; D is possibly TRBD1 or TRBD2 (6 bases each). The CDR3 runs 15 residues. Between the trimmed V and J ends, which lost 3 bases and 0 bases, there was a span of 9 bases. Germline loops: CDR1 GTSNPN, CDR2 SVGIG (reference sequence). This chain's CDR3 is CAWRGGSSGANVLTF. CDR3 DNA: TGTGCCTGGAGAGGGGGGAGCTCTGGGGCCAACGTCCTGACTTTC.

The rearrangement joins TRBV6-6 to TRBJ1-2, with D uncertain. The V and J ends lost 7 bases and 4 bases respectively, with 10 bases between them. CDR1 and CDR2 (germline): MNHNY, SVGAGI (reference sequence). CDR3 length equals 12 residues. The CDR3 protein is CASTPGIYGYTF. DNA for the CDR3: TGTGCCAGCACCCCCGGTATCTATGGCTACACCTTC.

The J gene is TRBJ1-5, the V gene TRBV25-1; a possible D gene is TRBD1 (6 bases). This CDR3 spans 13 amino acids. CDR1 and CDR2 from the germline V gene are MGHDK and SYGVNS. V lost 5 bases, J lost 7 bases, and 12 bases lay in between. CDR3 nucleotide sequence: TGTGCCAGCAGTCAACAGGGAGACCAGCCCCAGCATTTT. The encoded protein is CASSQQGDQPQHF. Based on the CDR3 plus reference TRBV25-1 and TRBJ1-5, the full variable domain is EADIYQTPRYLVIGTGKKITLECSQTMGHDKMYWYQQDPGMELHLIHYSYGVNSTEKGDLSSESTVSRIRTEHFPLTLESARPSHTSQYLCASSQQGDQPQHFGDGTRLSIL.

This rearrangement joins TRBV28 to TRBJ2-5; 10 positions agree with TRBD2. This CDR3 is 14 amino acids long. CDR1 is MDHEN and CDR2 is SYDVKM in the germline V gene. J gave up 4 bases and V 5 bases, and 4 bases lay outside the gene matches. In nucleotides, the CDR3 is TGTGCCAGCAGTCCAATAGCGGGAGGAGAGACCCAGTACTTC. This gives the protein CASSPIAGGETQYF.

V gene TRBV27 combines with J gene TRBJ1-1, with D unresolved. CDR1 is MNHEY, CDR2 SMNVEV, per germline (reference sequence). Trimming stripped 0 bases from V and 1 base from J, with 9 bases between. The CDR3 runs to 15 residues. CDR3 amino acids: CASSLSPLPNTEAFF. CDR3 DNA: TGTGCCAGCAGTTTATCACCCCTCCCGAACACTGAAGCTTTCTTT.

The chain links TRBV20-1 to TRBJ1-1; D ambiguous. V was cut by 4 bases and J by 5 bases, with 8 bases left in between. The CDR3 spans 11 residues. The germline V gene encodes CDR1 DFQATT and CDR2 SNEGSKA (reference sequence). The CDR3 loop is CSAIGTTEAFF. CDR3 sequence (DNA): TGCAGTGCTATTGGCACGACTGAAGCTTTCTTT.

V gene TRBV28 combines with J gene TRBJ1-2; a possible D gene is TRBD1 (5 bases). There are 13 residues in the CDR3. V was cut by 6 bases and J by 5 bases, with 13 bases left in between. CDR1 is MDHEN and CDR2 is SYDVKM in the germline V gene. This chain's CDR3 is CASRTTEIYGYTF. CDR3 DNA sequence: TGTGCCAGCAGAACGACAGAGATTTATGGCTACACCTTC.